This T cell receptor beta chain appears in the sequencing data of a study of preoperative IRX-2 immunotherapy in early breast cancer. The treatment denotes: preoperative locoregional IRX-2 cytokine immunotherapy. This phase Ib study tested locoregional IRX-2 cytokine immunotherapy given before surgery. The V and J ends lost 3 bases and 6 bases respectively, with 8 bases between them. The CDR3 loop spans 12 amino acids. The germline gives CDR1 LNHDA, CDR2 SQIVND (reference sequence). The protocol was immunoSEQ multiplex PCR, while the TCRdb copy is restricted to in-frame clones and leaves out a portion. The sample consists of 30,000 to 45,000 clones, 82% of them appearing once.

The TCR comes from a human donor with breast cancer. Source: lymph node tissue, taken after IRX-2 immunotherapy. The chain combines TRBV19 with TRBJ1-2, with D hard to call. Here the CDR3 reads CASSIAGDGYTF. CDR3 in DNA: TGTGCCAGTAGTATCGCCGGAGATGGCTACACCTTC.